The 5 T cell receptor beta chains given below trace back to one sample, sequenced in a study of identical twins. MiXCR, applied by TCRdb to the 5' RACE reads, yields one record per CDR3 protein. The sample contains 200,000 or so distinct CDR3 sequences, more than 6.5% of which appear only once. Separately, the same data were catalogued under a study of yellow fever vaccine responses in identical twins.

Sample: memory (CD45RO+) T cells sorted from blood. These receptors originate from a woman between 18 and 29 years old in good health.

This clonotype was recorded at least ten times. V is TRBV28 and J is TRBJ2-3, with D tentatively TRBD1 (5 bases). Germline CDR1 and CDR2: MDHEN and SYDVKM. Trimming removed 4 bases from V and 0 bases from J, with 20 bases in between. The CDR3 contains 18 residues. CDR3 amino acids: CASSSVFSGASSTDTQYF. CDR3 nucleotide sequence: TGTGCCAGCAGTTCCGTGTTTAGTGGGGCTTCTAGCACAGATACGCAGTATTTT. Complete variable domain (other parts from reference TRBV28 and TRBJ2-3): DVKVTQSSRYLVKRTGEKVFLECVQDMDHENMFWYRQDPGLGLRLIYFSYDVKMKEKGDIPEGYSVSREKKERFSLILESASTNQTSMYLCASSSVFSGASSTDTQYFGPGTRLTVL.

This clonotype was counted ten times or more. V is TRBV6-5 and J is TRBJ1-2; unclear D gene. The CDR3 spans 13 residues. Trimming shortened V by 2 bases and J by 7 bases, and 11 bases separated the two germline ends. Germline CDR1 MNHEY, CDR2 SVGAGI. In DNA form, the CDR3 reads TGTGCCAGCAGTTACACGGGCAAGAGTGGCTACACCTTC. Translation gives CASSYTGKSGYTF.

The V and J genes are TRBV24-1 and TRBJ2-3; no definite D call. In germline, CDR1 is KGHDR, CDR2 SFDVKD. Trimming took 5 bases from V and 0 from J, leaving 14 bases between them. This CDR3 region has 16 residues. The CDR3 spells CATSGVGGASTDTQYF. The CDR3 nucleotides are TGTGCCACCAGTGGAGTCGGCGGAGCGAGCACAGATACGCAGTATTTT.

The V gene is TRBV6-1, the J gene TRBJ2-5; D possibly corresponds to TRBD1 (6 bases). This CDR3 is built from 13 residues. The ends were cut back, 6 bases at V and 0 bases at J, with 8 bases in the middle. The V gene's germline CDR1 is MNHNS and CDR2 SASEGT. This CDR3 is CASRGQYQETQYF. CDR3 DNA: TGTGCCAGCAGAGGACAGTACCAAGAGACCCAGTACTTC.

The chain combines TRBV6-5 with TRBJ2-3; no firm D call. This CDR3 is built from 15 residues. The V end was cut by 0 bases, the J end by 3 bases, with 10 bases between. Germline CDR1 is MNHEY and CDR2 is SVGAGI. CDR3 sequence: CASSYSWGGTDTQYF. Here the CDR3 DNA reads TGTGCCAGCAGTTACTCGTGGGGTGGTACAGATACGCAGTATTTT.